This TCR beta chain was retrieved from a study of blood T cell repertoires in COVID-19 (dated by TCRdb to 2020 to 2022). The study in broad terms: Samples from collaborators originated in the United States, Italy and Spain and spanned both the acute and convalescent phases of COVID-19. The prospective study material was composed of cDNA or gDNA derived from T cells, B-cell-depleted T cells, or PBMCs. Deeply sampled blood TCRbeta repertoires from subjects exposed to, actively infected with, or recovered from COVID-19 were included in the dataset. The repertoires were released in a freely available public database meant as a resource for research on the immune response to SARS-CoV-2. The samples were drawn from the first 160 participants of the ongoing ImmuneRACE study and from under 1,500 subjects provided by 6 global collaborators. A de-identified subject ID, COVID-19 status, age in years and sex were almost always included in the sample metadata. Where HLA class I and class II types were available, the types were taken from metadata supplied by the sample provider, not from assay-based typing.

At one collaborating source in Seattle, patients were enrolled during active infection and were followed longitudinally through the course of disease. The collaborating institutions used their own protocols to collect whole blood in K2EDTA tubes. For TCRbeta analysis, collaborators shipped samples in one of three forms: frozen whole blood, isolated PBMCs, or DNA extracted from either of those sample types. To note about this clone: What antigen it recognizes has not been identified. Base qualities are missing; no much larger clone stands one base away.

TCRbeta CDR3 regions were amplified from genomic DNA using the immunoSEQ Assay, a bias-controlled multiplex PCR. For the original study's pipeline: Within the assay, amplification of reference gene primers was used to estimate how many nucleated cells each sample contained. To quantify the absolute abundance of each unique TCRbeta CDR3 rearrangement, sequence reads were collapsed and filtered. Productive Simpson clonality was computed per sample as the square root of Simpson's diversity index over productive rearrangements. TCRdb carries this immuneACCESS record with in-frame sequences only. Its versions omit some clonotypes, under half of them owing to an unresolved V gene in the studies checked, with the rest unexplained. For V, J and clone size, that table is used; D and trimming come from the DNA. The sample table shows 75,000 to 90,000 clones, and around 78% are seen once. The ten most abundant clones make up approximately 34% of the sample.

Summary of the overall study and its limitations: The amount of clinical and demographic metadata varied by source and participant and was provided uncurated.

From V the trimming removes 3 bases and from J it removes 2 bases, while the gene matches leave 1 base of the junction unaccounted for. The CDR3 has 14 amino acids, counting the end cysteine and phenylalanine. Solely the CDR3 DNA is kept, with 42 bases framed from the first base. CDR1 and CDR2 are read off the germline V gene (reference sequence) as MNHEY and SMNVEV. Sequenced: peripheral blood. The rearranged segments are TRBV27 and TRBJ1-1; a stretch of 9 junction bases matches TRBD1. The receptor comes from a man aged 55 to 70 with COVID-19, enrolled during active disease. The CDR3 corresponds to CASSLGQGNTEAFF. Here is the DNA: TGTGCCAGCAGTTTGGGACAGGGAAACACTGAAGCTTTCTTT.